This TCR beta chain derives from a study of blood T cell repertoires in COVID-19. Study-level information: There were acute and convalescent COVID-19 samples, and they came from the United States, Italy and Spain.

Researchers sorted participants into cohorts using their self-reported clinical history. CDR1 and CDR2 from the germline V gene are KGHDR and SFDVKD. The V end lost 7 bases, the J end lost 0 bases, and 21 bases lay between the germline ends. This CDR3 is built from 18 residues. The authors' processing: Estimation of nucleated cell counts relied on the amplification of reference gene primers. This table comes from immunoSEQ multiplex PCR, and its TCRdb copy is limited to in-frame clones, with some not included. V, J and clone size derive from that table, while D and trimming were established from the DNA sequence. The repertoire holds 200,000 to 250,000 clones, approximately 80% seen once, with about 7% in the top ten.

The clonotype originates from a woman between 40 and 55 years old with acute COVID-19. The chain links TRBV24-1 to TRBJ1-5; no definite D call. Material: PBMCs or T cells enriched from blood (not recorded which). This CDR3 is CATRNYLAANYSNQPQHF. CDR3 sequence (DNA): TGTGCCACCAGAAATTACTTGGCGGCGAATTATAGCAATCAGCCCCAGCATTTT.